The source of this T cell receptor beta chain is a study of T cell responses to AZD1222 COVID-19 vaccine. Study background: Whether given at about 4 or about 12 weeks, second doses were pooled. Study findings and constraints: Spike was spanned by vaccine-associated CD4 TCRs, which were dominant at 160-218 and 743-854. Clonal diversity may have been underestimated in mostly white British donors. Among those given AZD1222, only six were seropositive at baseline.

There are 16 residues in the CDR3. V shed 1 base and J 5 bases; nucleotides not matched to a gene: 7. CDR1 is SGHTA and CDR2 is FQGNSA in the germline V gene. About this clone itself: No antigen is known for it.

The assay was immunoSEQ multiplex PCR, and TCRdb's table has in-frame clones only and misses some. The repertoire consists of over 150,000 clones, with approximately 90% occurring once and the leading ten covering under 7.5%. This sample comprised peripheral blood, obtained on day 0 of AZD1222 vaccination. The chain has TRBV7-2 and TRBJ2-3; 9 bases are a match to TRBD2. This sequence was found in an adult in good health. The CDR3 DNA reads as TGTGCCAGCAGCTTAGTTGGCGGGAGGGCCGGAGATACGCAGTATTTT. Its translation is CASSLVGGRAGDTQYF.